This T cell receptor (beta chain) emerged from a study of blood T cell repertoires in COVID-19. In the study overall: The samples span acute and convalescent COVID-19 from the United States, Italy and Spain. Sources were T cells, B-cell-depleted T cells, or PBMCs; the material itself was cDNA or gDNA.

V was clipped by 3 bases and J by 7 bases, with 12 bases between them. CDR1 is SGDLS, CDR2 YYNGEE, per germline. The CDR3 consists of 13 residues. Under the authors' procedure: Reference gene primers were amplified, and this amplification served to estimate nucleated cell counts. TCRdb's table, derived via immunoSEQ multiplex PCR, lists solely in-frame clones and lacks some. V, J and clone size were drawn from that table, and D and trimming were deduced from the DNA. The table shows roughly 34,000 clones, with about 85% occurring only once. Sequencing was performed on peripheral blood. This sequence originates from a woman aged 80 or older with active or convalescent COVID-19. The rearrangement links TRBV9 to TRBJ2-3, with D unresolved. The CDR3 region is CASSEPYVNTQYF. The CDR3 nucleotides read TGTGCCAGCAGCGAGCCTTACGTAAATACGCAGTATTTT.